This T cell receptor beta chain was profiled in a study of neoadjuvant nivolumab and ipilimumab in lung cancer. Background on the study: Nivolumab 3 mg/kg was given days 1, 15 and 29, plus ipilimumab 1 mg/kg day 1 in combination. General study results and limits: Resected tumors had greater TCR richness and clonality than uninvolved lung. Higher pretherapy blood TCR richness went with higher resected-tumor richness. Only two of four nivolumab-treated tumors gained richness and clonality by surgery.

Details on this clone: Antigen: not known.

The CDR3 spans 15 residues. Germline V gene sequence: CDR1 SGDLS, CDR2 YYNGEE. The V end lost 0 bases, the J end lost 0 bases, and 7 bases lay between the germline ends. Libraries were prepared by immunoSEQ multiplex PCR; TCRdb keeps only in-frame clonotypes and omits some of them. The sample gives around 700 clones, around 86% of which show up once; about 2% is in the top ten. This receptor was taken from an adult with non-small cell lung cancer. V is TRBV9 and J is TRBJ1-5; D ambiguous. This specimen was adjacent normal lung tissue, taken after neoadjuvant nivolumab, alone or with ipilimumab, at or shortly before surgery. CDR3 sequence reads: CASSVAPDSNQPQHF. The CDR3 DNA follows: TGTGCCAGCAGCGTAGCGCCAGATAGCAATCAGCCCCAGCATTTT. Full variable domain (missing parts from reference TRBV9 and TRBJ1-5): DSGVTQTPKHLITATGQRVTLRCSPRSGDLSVYWYQQSLDQGLQFLIQYYNGEERAKGNILERFSAQQFPDLHSELNLSSLELGDSALYFCASSVAPDSNQPQHFGDGTRLSIL.